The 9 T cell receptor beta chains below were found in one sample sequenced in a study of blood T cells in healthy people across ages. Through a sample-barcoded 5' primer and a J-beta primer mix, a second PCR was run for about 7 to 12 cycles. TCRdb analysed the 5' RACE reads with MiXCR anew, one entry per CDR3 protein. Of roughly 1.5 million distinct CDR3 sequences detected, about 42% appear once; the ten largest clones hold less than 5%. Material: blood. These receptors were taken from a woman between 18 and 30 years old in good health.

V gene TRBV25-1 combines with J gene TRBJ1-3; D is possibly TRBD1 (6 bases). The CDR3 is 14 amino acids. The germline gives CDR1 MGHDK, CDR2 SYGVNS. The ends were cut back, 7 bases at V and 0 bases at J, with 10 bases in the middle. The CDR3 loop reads CASTEGGSGNTIYF. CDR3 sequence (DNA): TGTGCCAGCACCGAGGGGGGCTCTGGAAACACCATATATTTT.

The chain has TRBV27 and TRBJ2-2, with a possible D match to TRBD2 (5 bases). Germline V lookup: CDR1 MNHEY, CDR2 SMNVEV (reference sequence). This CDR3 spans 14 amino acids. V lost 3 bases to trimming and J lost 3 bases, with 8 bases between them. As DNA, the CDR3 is TGTGCCAGCAGTTTCACTAGGTACACCGGGGAGCTGTTTTTT. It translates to CASSFTRYTGELFF.

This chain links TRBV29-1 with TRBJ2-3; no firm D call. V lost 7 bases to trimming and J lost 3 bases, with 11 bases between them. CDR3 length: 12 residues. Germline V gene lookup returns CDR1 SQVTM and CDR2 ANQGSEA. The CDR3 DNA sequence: TGCAGCGAAGCGTCTATTACAGATACGCAGTATTTT. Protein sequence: CSEASITDTQYF.

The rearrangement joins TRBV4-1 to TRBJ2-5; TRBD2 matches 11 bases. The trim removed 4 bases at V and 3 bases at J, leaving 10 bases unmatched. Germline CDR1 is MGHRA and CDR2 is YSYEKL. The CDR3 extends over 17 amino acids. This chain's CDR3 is CASSRERLAGGKETQYF. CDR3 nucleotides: TGCGCCAGCAGCCGCGAACGGCTAGCGGGGGGTAAAGAGACCCAGTACTTC.

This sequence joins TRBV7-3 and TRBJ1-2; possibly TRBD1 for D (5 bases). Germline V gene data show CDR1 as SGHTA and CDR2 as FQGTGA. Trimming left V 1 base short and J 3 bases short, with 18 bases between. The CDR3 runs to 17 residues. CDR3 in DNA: TGTGCCAGCAGCTTAAATGGTTTCGGGGGAATTGACTATGGCTACACCTTC. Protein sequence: CASSLNGFGGIDYGYTF.

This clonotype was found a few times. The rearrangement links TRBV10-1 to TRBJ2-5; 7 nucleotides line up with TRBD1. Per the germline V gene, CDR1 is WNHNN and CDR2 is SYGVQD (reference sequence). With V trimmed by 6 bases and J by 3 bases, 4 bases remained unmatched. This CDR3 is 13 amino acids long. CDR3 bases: TGCGCCAGCAGCACAGGGGACAAAGAGACCCAGTACTTC. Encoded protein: CASSTGDKETQYF.

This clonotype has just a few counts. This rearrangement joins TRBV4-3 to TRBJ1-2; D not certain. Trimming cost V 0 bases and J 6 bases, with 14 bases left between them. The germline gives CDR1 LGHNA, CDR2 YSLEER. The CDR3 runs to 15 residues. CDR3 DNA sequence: TGCGCCAGCAGCCAAGATATCGTAGGGAGAAATGGCTACACCTTC. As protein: CASSQDIVGRNGYTF.

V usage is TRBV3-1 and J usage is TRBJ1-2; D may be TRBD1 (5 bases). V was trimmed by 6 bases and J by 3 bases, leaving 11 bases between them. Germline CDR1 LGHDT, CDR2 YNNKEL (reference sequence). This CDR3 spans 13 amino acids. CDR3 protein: CASRDGGDYGYTF. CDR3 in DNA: TGTGCCAGCAGAGACGGGGGTGACTATGGCTACACCTTC. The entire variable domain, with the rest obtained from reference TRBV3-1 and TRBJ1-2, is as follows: DTAVSQTPKYLVTQMGNDKSIKCEQNLGHDTMYWYKQDSKKFLKIMFSYNNKELIINETVPNRFSPKSPDKAHLNLHINSLELGDSAVYFCASRDGGDYGYTFGSGTRLTVV.

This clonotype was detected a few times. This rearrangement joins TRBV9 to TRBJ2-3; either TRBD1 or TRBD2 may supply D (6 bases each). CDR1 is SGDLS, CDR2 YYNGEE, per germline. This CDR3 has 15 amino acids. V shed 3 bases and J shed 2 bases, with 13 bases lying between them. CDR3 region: CASSDSGGPTDTQYF. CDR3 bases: TGTGCCAGCAGCGACTCTGGGGGGCCCACAGATACGCAGTATTTT.